A selection of T cell receptor beta chains follows, all from one sample in a study of T-cell reconstitution after alpha-beta-depleted transplantation in children. TCRdb reprocessed the PCR reads with MiXCR, giving one entry per CDR3 protein. The sample shows hundreds of thousands of distinct CDR3 sequences, about 11% of them seen only once. The specimen comprised PBMCs, sampled before TCRalphabeta/CD19-depleted stem cell transplant. These receptors were collected from a child aged 2 to 15 with inherited bone marrow failure, due to receive a stem cell transplant. Both conserved end residues are part of each CDR3. D genes are given only for firm matches. A row's size may be missing; if present it is once, few, many or a size class.

TRBV11-1	TRBJ2-7	19	NA	few	CASSLSHSRSAGLNYEQYF	TGTGCCAGCAGCTTATCCCATAGCCGATCGGCGGGGCTAAACTACGAGCAGTACTTC
TRBV29-1	TRBJ1-4	11	NA	many	CSVNPGEKLFF	TGCAGCGTAAACCCGGGGGAAAAACTGTTTTTT
TRBV20-1	TRBJ2-7	17	NA	many	CSARDRRGGTVPTEQYF	TGCAGTGCTAGAGATCGTAGGGGGGGGACGGTCCCTACGGAGCAGTACTTC
TRBV12-3/TRBV12-4	TRBJ2-5	15	NA	many	CASSLEGTTQETQYF	TGTGCCAGCAGTTTGGAAGGGACCACACAAGAGACCCAGTACTTC
TRBV19	TRBJ2-4	15	NA	few	CASSAPGRGTNIQYF	TGTGCCAGTAGTGCACCCGGGAGAGGCACTAACATTCAGTACTTC
TRBV19	TRBJ2-7	15	TRBD1	NA	CASSPGTGFSHEQYF	TGTGCCAGTAGTCCCGGGACAGGTTTTTCCCACGAGCAGTACTTC
TRBV28	TRBJ2-7	14	NA	many	CASSLGLGRYEQYF	TGTGCCAGCAGTTTAGGTCTGGGGAGGTACGAGCAGTACTTC
TRBV6-5	TRBJ1-1	13	NA	few	CASSYSKTGEAFF	TGTGCCAGCAGTTACTCGAAGACAGGTGAAGCTTTCTTT
TRBV7-2	TRBJ2-2	13	NA	few	CASSLWPTGELFF	TGTGCCAGCAGCTTATGGCCAACCGGGGAGCTGTTTTTT
TRBV9	TRBJ2-5	18	TRBD2	many	CASSVPDDGLAGEETQYF	TGTGCCAGCAGCGTACCGGATGACGGACTAGCGGGAGAAGAGACCCAGTACTTC
TRBV28	TRBJ1-2	14	NA	few	CASSFGGGAYGYTF	TGTGCCAGCAGTTTTGGGGGGGGGGCCTATGGCTACACCTTC
TRBV11-2	TRBJ2-3	15	NA	many	CASSLVGGFGDTQYF	TGTGCCAGCAGCTTAGTAGGGGGTTTTGGAGATACGCAGTATTTT
TRBV14	TRBJ1-2	14	NA	once	CASSPGTDLYGYTF	TGTGCCAGCAGCCCCGGGACGGACCTGTATGGCTACACCTTC
TRBV29-1	TRBJ2-7	13	NA	many	CSVDLDSSYEQYF	TGCAGCGTTGACCTGGACAGCTCCTACGAGCAGTACTTC
TRBV12-3/TRBV12-4	TRBJ2-7	16	TRBD2	many	CASSSLSGYKYYEQYF	TGTGCCAGCAGTTCCCTTAGCGGGTACAAATACTACGAGCAGTACTTC
TRBV12-3/TRBV12-4	TRBJ2-4	15	NA	many	CASSLALAAKNIQYF	TGTGCCAGCAGTTTAGCGTTAGCGGCCAAAAACATTCAGTACTTC
TRBV20-1	TRBJ2-1	12	NA	NA	CSATPRHNEQFF	TGCAGTGCGACCCCGAGGCACAATGAGCAGTTCTTC
TRBV20-1	TRBJ2-7	14	NA	many	CSARAPSITYEQYF	TGCAGTGCTAGAGCGCCGTCCATCACCTACGAGCAGTACTTC
TRBV4-3	TRBJ1-5	14	NA	many	CASSQSVRGMPQHF	TGCGCCAGCAGCCAGTCCGTTAGGGGGATGCCCCAGCATTTT
TRBV7-2	TRBJ2-2	16	TRBD2	many	CASSLLAGADTGELFF	TGTGCCAGCAGCCTCCTAGCGGGAGCGGACACCGGGGAGCTGTTTTTT
TRBV20-1	TRBJ2-7	11	NA	many	CSARGVYEQYF	TGCAGTGCTAGAGGCGTCTACGAGCAGTACTTC
TRBV7-2	TRBJ2-7	15	TRBD2	many	CASSQLRGVGYEQYF	TGTGCCAGCAGCCAACTCCGGGGGGTAGGCTACGAGCAGTACTTC
TRBV18	TRBJ2-5	16	TRBD1	many	CASSPLAGGPQETQYF	TGTGCCAGCTCACCACTCGCAGGGGGTCCACAAGAGACCCAGTACTTC
TRBV24-1	TRBJ2-1	13	NA	many	CATSDISSDEQFF	TGTGCCACCAGTGATATCTCTAGCGATGAGCAGTTCTTC
TRBV10-3	TRBJ2-2	18	TRBD2	NA	CAISDSTSGILGTGELFF	TGTGCCATCAGTGATTCCACTAGCGGGATTTTAGGCACCGGGGAGCTGTTTTTT
TRBV28	TRBJ2-5	14	NA	many	CASSLEAGMETQYF	TGTGCCAGCAGTTTAGAGGCAGGGATGGAGACCCAGTACTTC
TRBV29-1	TRBJ2-1	16	NA	many	CSVEGPGDRSYNEQFF	TGCAGCGTTGAAGGACCGGGGGACCGCTCCTACAATGAGCAGTTCTTC
TRBV4-2	TRBJ2-7	13	NA	many	CASSQDPGDEQYF	TGTGCCAGCAGCCAAGATCCCGGCGACGAGCAGTACTTC